The clone carrying this TCR beta chain was counted ten times or more. The antigen is undetermined. TCR cDNA was made by 5'RACE template switching, adding a universal primer site and UMIs. MiXCR, applied by TCRdb to the 5' RACE reads, yields one record per CDR3 protein. The sample contains some 250,000 distinct CDR3 sequences, more than 3.5% of which appear only once. This entry comes from a study of T cells after yellow fever vaccination. Overall study results and limits: Relatively few clonotypes were ones that appeared in both CD4 and CD8 compartments. On re-exposure, the response was weaker but peaked faster, at day 5 versus 15. Booster samples showed a return of most primary-vaccination clones (roughly 96% CD4, approximately 88% CD8).

Germline V gene sequence: CDR1 ENHRY, CDR2 SYGVKD. V lost 2 bases, J lost 2 bases, and 12 bases lay in between. This CDR3 contains 15 residues. The input for sequencing was PBMCs, taken 15 days after the yellow fever booster vaccination. The V gene is TRBV10-3, the J gene TRBJ1-1; D gene ambiguous. This clonotype was sampled from a man aged 18 to 30 who received the YFV17D yellow fever vaccine. CDR3 nucleotide sequence: TGTGCCATCAGTGAGCCCGAAGGCAGCAACACTGAAGCTTTCTTT. Amino acids: CAISEPEGSNTEAFF.